This T cell receptor (beta chain) was captured in a study of T-cell memory formation after mild COVID-19. At the level of the study: Largely, the TCR clusters proved donor specific. Broader study findings: Memory sampled before infection contained some responding clones, suggesting cross-reactive memory joined. CD4+ contracting clones were mainly CM and EM; CD8+ ones, EMRA.

5'RACE with constant-segment primers built TCRalpha and TCRbeta cDNA libraries with UMIs. TCRdb redid the calling of the 5' RACE reads with MiXCR, one entry per CDR3 protein. The repertoire holds 250,000 to 300,000 distinct CDR3 sequences, with roughly 18% as singletons. As concerns this clonotype: Its antigen is unknown.

The receptor was isolated from a man aged 18 to 29 who had mild COVID-19 (a few samples of this study predate the infection). Cell type and time point are not known. The source material was PBMCs or a T cell subset sorted from them (not recorded which).

DNA for the CDR3: TGTGCCAGCAGCGTAGAGCCTAACACCGGGGAGCTGTTTTTT. Translating it yields CASSVEPNTGELFF. The V gene is TRBV9, the J gene TRBJ2-2; the D is unclear. The V gene's germline CDR1 is SGDLS and CDR2 YYNGEE. V was cut by 0 bases and J by 2 bases, with 5 bases left in between. The CDR3 is 14 amino acids.